This T cell receptor beta chain was profiled in a study of patients and donors after allogeneic stem cell transplantation. Trimming took off 4 bases at V and 6 bases at J, with 14 bases between the two ends. The CDR3 totals 14 residues. Germline loops: CDR1 KGHDR, CDR2 SFDVKD. TCRdb re-called the RT-PCR reads with MiXCR, one entry per CDR3 protein. This sample yields more than 850,000 distinct CDR3 sequences, of which roughly 17% are seen a single time; 5% to 6.5% belongs to the top ten. Sequences were obtained from blood, either unsorted or a sorted T cell fraction (not recorded which). This receptor was obtained from a human donor who was either an allogeneic HSCT recipient or a stem cell or donor lymphocyte infusion donor (not recorded which). It is not recorded whose cells these are; they may come from a transplant donor. The rearrangement joins TRBV24-1 to TRBJ1-2, with D maybe TRBD1 (6 bases). The CDR3 sequence: CATSDRGGLNGYTF. Written as DNA, the CDR3 is TGTGCCACCAGTGACCGAGGGGGACTTAATGGCTACACCTTC.